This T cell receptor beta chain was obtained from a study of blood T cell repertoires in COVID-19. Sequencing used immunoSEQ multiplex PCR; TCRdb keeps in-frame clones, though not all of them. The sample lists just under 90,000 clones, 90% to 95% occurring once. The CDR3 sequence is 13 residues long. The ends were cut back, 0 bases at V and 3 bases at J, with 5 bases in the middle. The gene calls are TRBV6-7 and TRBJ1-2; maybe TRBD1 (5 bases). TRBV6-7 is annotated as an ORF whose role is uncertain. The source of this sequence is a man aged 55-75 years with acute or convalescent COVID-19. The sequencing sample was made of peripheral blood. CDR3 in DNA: TGTGCCAGCAGTTACTCGACAGACTATGGCTACACCTTC. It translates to CASSYSTDYGYTF.